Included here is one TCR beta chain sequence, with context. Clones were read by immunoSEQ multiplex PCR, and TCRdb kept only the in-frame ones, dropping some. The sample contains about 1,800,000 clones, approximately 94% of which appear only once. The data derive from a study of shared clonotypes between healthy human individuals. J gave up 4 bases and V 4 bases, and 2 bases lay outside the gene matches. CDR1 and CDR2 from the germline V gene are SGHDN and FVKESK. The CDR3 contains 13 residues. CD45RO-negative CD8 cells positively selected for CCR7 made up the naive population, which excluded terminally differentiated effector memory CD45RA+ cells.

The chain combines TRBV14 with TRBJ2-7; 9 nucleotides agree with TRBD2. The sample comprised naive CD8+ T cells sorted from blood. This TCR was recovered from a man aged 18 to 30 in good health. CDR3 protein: CASSRTSVYEQYF. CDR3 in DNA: TGTGCCAGCAGCCGGACTAGCGTTTACGAGCAGTACTTC.